This T cell receptor (beta chain) was retrieved from a study of T-cell memory formation after mild COVID-19. About the study: The two donors had largely donor-specific TCR clusters.

This clonotype was counted a few times. The 5'RACE method, run with constant-segment primers, produced TCR alpha and TCR beta cDNA libraries (carrying sample barcodes and UMIs). TCRdb re-derived calls from the 5' RACE reads in MiXCR, one entry per CDR3 protein. The sample has over 350,000 distinct CDR3 sequences; about 24% are singletons. V lost 0 bases to trimming and J lost 1 base; unmatched junction nucleotides: 8. Germline values: CDR1 SGHVS, CDR2 FNYEAQ. The CDR3 contains 17 residues. The chain uses TRBV7-6 and TRBJ1-1; 7 bases agree with TRBD1. This receptor was obtained from an adult woman who had mild COVID-19 (a few samples of this study predate the infection). Cell type and time point are not known. Sequencing was performed on PBMCs or a T cell subset sorted from them (not recorded which). CDR3 protein: CASSLAGSDRRNTEAFF. The CDR3 DNA sequence: TGTGCCAGCAGCTTAGCTGGTTCGGACAGGAGGAACACTGAAGCTTTCTTT.